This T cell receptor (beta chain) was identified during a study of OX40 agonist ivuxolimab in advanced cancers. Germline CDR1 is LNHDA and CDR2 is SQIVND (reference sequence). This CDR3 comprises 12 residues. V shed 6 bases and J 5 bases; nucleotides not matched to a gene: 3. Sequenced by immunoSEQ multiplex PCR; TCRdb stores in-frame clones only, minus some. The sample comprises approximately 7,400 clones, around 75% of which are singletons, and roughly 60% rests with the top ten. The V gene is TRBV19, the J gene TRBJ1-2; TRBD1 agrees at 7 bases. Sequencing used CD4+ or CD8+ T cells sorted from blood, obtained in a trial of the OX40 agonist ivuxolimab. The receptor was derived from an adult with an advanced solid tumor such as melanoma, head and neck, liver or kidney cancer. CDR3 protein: CASRGTVYGYTF. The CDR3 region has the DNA TGTGCCAGTAGGGGGACAGTTTATGGCTACACCTTC.